The clone carrying this T cell receptor beta chain was counted many times. This record comes from a study of identical twins. The germline V gene has CDR1 MNHNS and CDR2 SASEGT. The CDR3 runs to 13 residues. The V and J ends lost 5 bases and 4 bases respectively, with 9 bases between them. TCRdb re-called the 5' RACE reads with MiXCR, one entry per CDR3 protein. The table lists about 890,000 distinct CDR3 sequences, around an eighth of them singletons. Among all donors, each was a healthy Caucasian. Another study also made use of these data, one on yellow fever vaccine responses in identical twins.

The sample taken for sequencing was PBMCs. The TCR was taken from a woman between 18 and 30 years old in good health. The rearrangement links TRBV6-1 to TRBJ1-5, with D possibly matching TRBD1 (6 bases). CDR3 DNA sequence: TGTGCCAGCAGTCAAGACAGGAATCAGCCCCAGCATTTT. Protein product: CASSQDRNQPQHF.